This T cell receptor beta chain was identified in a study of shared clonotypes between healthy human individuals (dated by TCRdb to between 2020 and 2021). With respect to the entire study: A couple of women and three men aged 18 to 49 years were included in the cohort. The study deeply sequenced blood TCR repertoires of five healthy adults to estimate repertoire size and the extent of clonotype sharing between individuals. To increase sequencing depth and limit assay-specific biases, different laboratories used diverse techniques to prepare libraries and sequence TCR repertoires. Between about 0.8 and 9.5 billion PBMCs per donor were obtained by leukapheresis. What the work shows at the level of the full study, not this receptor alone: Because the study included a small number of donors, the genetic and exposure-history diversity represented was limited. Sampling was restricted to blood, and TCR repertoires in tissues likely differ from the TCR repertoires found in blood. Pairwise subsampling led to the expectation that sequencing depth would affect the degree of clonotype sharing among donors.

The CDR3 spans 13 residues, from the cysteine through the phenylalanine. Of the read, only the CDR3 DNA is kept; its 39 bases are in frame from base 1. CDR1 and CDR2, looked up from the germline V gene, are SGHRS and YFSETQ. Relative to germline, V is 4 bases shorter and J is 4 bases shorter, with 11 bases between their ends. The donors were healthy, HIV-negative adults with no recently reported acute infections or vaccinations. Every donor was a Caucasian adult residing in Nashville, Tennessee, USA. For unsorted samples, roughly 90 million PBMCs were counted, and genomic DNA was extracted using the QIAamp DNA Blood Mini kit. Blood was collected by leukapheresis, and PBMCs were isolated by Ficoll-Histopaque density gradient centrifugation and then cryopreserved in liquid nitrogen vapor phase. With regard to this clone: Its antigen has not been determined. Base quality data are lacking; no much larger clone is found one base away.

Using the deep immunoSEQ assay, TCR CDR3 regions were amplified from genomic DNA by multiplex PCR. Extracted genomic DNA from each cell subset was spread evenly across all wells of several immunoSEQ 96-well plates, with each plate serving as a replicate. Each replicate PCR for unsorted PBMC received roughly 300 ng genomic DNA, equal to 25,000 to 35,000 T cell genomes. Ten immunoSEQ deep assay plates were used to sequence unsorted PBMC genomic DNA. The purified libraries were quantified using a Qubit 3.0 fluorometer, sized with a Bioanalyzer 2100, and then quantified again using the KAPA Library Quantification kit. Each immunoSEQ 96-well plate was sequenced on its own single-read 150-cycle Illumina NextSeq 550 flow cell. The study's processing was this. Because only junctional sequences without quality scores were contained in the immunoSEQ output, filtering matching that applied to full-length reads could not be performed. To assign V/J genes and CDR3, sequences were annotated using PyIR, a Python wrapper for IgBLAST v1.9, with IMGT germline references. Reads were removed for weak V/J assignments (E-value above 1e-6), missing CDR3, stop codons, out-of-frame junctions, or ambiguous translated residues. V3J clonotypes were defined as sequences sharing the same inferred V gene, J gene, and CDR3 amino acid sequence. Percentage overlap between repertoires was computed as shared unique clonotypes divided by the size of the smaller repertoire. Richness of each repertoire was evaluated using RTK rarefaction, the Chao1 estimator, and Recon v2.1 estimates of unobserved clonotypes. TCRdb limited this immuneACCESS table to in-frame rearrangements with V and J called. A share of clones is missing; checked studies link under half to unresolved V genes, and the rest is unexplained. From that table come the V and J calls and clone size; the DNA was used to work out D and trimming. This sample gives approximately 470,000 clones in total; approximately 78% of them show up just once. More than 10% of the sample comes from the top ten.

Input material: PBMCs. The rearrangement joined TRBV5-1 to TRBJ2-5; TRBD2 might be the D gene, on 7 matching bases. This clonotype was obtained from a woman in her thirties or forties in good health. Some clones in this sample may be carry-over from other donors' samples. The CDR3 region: CASSRGASETQYF. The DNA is TGCGCCAGCAGCCGGGGGGCTTCAGAGACCCAGTACTTC.